The 20 T cell receptor beta chains in this list originate from one sample, sequenced in a study of identical twins. TCRdb re-called the 5' RACE reads with MiXCR, one entry per CDR3 protein. The repertoire has about 190,000 distinct CDR3 sequences, 15% to 20% of them found once; the top ten carry 40%. These sequences were also reported in another study, on T cells expressing NK-cell markers.

The source material was CD8+ T cells sorted from blood. All receptors come from a woman younger than 35 in good health.

This clonotype was seen a few times. The chain couples TRBV24-1 to TRBJ1-2; TRBD1 aligns across 9 bases. The CDR3 length is 13 residues. V lost 3 bases to trimming and J lost 7 bases; unmatched junction nucleotides: 2. Looked up from germline, CDR1 is KGHDR and CDR2 is SFDVKD. The CDR3 protein is CATSDGTGPGYTF. The CDR3 region has the DNA TGTGCCACCAGTGATGGGACAGGGCCTGGCTACACCTTC.

This clonotype was counted only a few times. The rearrangement uses TRBV3-1 and TRBJ2-7; 8 nucleotides match TRBD2. Trimming at V came to 4 bases and at J to 0 bases, leaving 5 bases not matched to a gene. The V gene's germline CDR1 is LGHDT and CDR2 YNNKEL (reference sequence). The CDR3 extends over 15 amino acids. CDR3 protein: CASSPGLGDSYEQYF. CDR3 DNA sequence: TGTGCCAGCAGCCCGGGACTAGGGGACTCCTACGAGCAGTACTTC.

CDR3 in DNA: TGTGCCAGCAGTGAAGGGCGGGCAGGGGGTTACGAGCAGTACTTC. Translated, it gives CASSEGRAGGYEQYF. The chain employs TRBV2 and TRBJ2-7, with 7 bases matching TRBD1. The CDR3 runs to 15 residues. V shed 1 base, J shed 4 bases, and the junction held 7 bases outside the gene matches. Germline V lookup: CDR1 SNHLY, CDR2 FYNNEI. Together with reference TRBV2 and TRBJ2-7, the CDR3 gives the full variable domain: EPEVTQTPSHQVTQMGQEVILRCVPISNHLYFYWYRQILGQKVEFLVSFYNNEISEKSEIFDDQFSVERPDGSNFTLKIRSTKLEDSAMYFCASSEGRAGGYEQYFGPGTRLTVT.

The table lists this clonotype with a few counts. V usage is TRBV14 and J usage is TRBJ2-2, with 11 bases aligning to TRBD1. This CDR3 has 18 amino acids. The germline gives CDR1 SGHDN, CDR2 FVKESK. Unmatched junction bases numbered 11, after V lost 5 bases and J lost 3 bases. The CDR3 region is CASSNILGGQGDTGELFF. As DNA, the CDR3 is TGTGCCAGCAGCAACATCCTTGGGGGACAGGGGGACACCGGGGAGCTGTTTTTT.

The J gene is TRBJ1-2, the V gene TRBV29-1, with 10 positions matching TRBD1. Germline loops: CDR1 SQVTM, CDR2 ANQGSEA. V gave up 3 bases and J gave up 8 bases; unmatched junction bases: 0. The CDR3 contains 11 residues. CDR3 amino acids: CSVEDRGGYTF. The CDR3 DNA follows: TGCAGCGTTGAGGACAGGGGGGGCTACACCTTC.

The V gene is TRBV7-9, the J gene TRBJ2-1, with D hard to call. Trimming removed 1 base at V and 12 bases at J, with 10 bases between. The CDR3 is 12 amino acids. The germline CDR1 and CDR2 sequences are SEHNR and FQNEAQ (reference sequence). CDR3 sequence: CASSLEGPVQFF. DNA of the CDR3: TGTGCCAGCAGCTTAGAGGGCCCTGTGCAGTTCTTC.

The chain couples TRBV5-6 to TRBJ2-1, with 7 bases identical to TRBD2. Germline CDR1 and CDR2: SGHDT and YYEEEE. CDR3 length: 14 amino acids. Trimming removed 3 bases from V and 7 bases from J; junction bases left unmatched: 7. The chain's CDR3 is CASSSGLAVNEQFF. CDR3 bases: TGTGCCAGCAGCTCCGGGCTAGCGGTAAATGAGCAGTTCTTC.

In this sample, this clonotype turned up many times. This chain joins TRBV20-1 and TRBJ1-1, with D uncertain. Per germline, CDR1 DFQATT and CDR2 SNEGSKA (reference sequence). This CDR3 comprises 14 residues. V was pared by 0 bases and J by 5 bases, with 13 bases between. For the CDR3, the DNA is TGCAGTGCTAGAGATCCCGGTCGGGAGACTGAAGCTTTCTTT. Its translation: CSARDPGRETEAFF.

The chain is built from TRBV9 and TRBJ2-1; 7 positions match TRBD2. Trimming removed 3 bases from V and 9 bases from J; junction bases left unmatched: 12. The germline V gene encodes CDR1 SGDLS and CDR2 YYNGEE. The CDR3 runs 15 residues. The CDR3 loop reads CASSGKAGTSIEQFF. In DNA, the CDR3 is TGTGCCAGCAGCGGGAAAGCGGGAACAAGTATTGAGCAGTTCTTC.

The chain combines TRBV7-8 with TRBJ2-5, with 8 bases matching TRBD2. The CDR3 is 14 amino acids. Germline V CDR1 and CDR2: SGHVS, FQNEAQ. V dropped 4 bases and J dropped 3; count of bases not matched to a gene: 4. CDR3 sequence: CASSSTSGKETQYF. The CDR3 nucleotides are TGTGCCAGCAGCTCCACTAGCGGCAAAGAGACCCAGTACTTC. The complete variable domain, with remaining parts taken from reference TRBV7-8 and TRBJ2-5, reads GAGVSQSPRYKVAKRGQDVALRCDPISGHVSLFWYQQALGQGPEFLTYFQNEAQLDKSGLPSDRFFAERPEGSVSTLKIQRTQQEDSAVYLCASSSTSGKETQYFGPGTRLLVL.

The chain employs TRBV5-5 and TRBJ2-4; D is ambiguous. CDR1 is SGHKS, CDR2 YYEKEE, per germline (reference sequence). V lost 2 bases, J lost 0 bases, and 15 bases lay in between. The CDR3 totals 17 residues. The CDR3 here is CASSFLQGRLAKNIQYF. CDR3 DNA sequence: TGTGCCAGCAGCTTTTTGCAAGGCAGACTAGCCAAAAACATTCAGTACTTC.

This clonotype was observed a few times. The chain has TRBV10-3 and TRBJ2-1; D is perhaps TRBD2 (6 bases). The CDR3 runs to 12 residues. Germline CDR1 reads ENHRY; CDR2 reads SYGVKD. Trimming cost V 3 bases and J 8 bases, with 8 bases left between them. CDR3 nucleotide sequence: TGTGCCATCAGTGACGGGGGATATGAGCAGTTCTTC. As protein: CAISDGGYEQFF.

The chain employs TRBV12-3 or TRBV12-4 and TRBJ1-2; 11 positions match TRBD1. The CDR3 has 14 residues. The junction had 5 bases not matched to a gene; V was cut back by 5 bases and J by 6 bases. This CDR3 is CASSTPGQGDGYTF. DNA of the CDR3: TGTGCCAGCAGTACACCGGGACAGGGGGATGGCTACACCTTC.

The V and J genes are TRBV5-5 and TRBJ2-5; 9 bases line up with TRBD1. In germline, CDR1 is SGHKS, CDR2 YYEKEE (reference sequence). With V trimmed by 4 bases and J by 5 bases, 18 bases remained unmatched. This CDR3 is 18 amino acids long. The CDR3 spells CASSPTRGQGNSVETQYF. The CDR3 region has the DNA TGTGCCAGCAGCCCTACCCGAGGACAGGGGAACTCGGTGGAGACCCAGTACTTC.

This clonotype was counted between two and nine times. V usage is TRBV4-1 and J usage is TRBJ2-2; TRBD2 agrees at 8 bases. Trimming cost V 0 bases and J 5 bases; bases outside gene matches: 11. The CDR3 runs 18 residues. Germline V CDR1 and CDR2: MGHRA, YSYEKL. CDR3 DNA: TGCGCCAGCAGCCAAGATTATTCCAGCGGGGGTTGGACCGGGGAGCTGTTTTTT. This sequence encodes CASSQDYSSGGWTGELFF.

The V and J genes are TRBV2 and TRBJ2-1, with 11 bases aligning to TRBD1. Per the germline V gene, CDR1 is SNHLY and CDR2 is FYNNEI. The CDR3 spans 15 residues. V shed 6 bases and J 4 bases; nucleotides not matched to a gene: 5. The CDR3 nucleotides read TGTGCCAGCAGATGGGACAGGGGGGGATACAATGAGCAGTTCTTC. Translation gives CASRWDRGGYNEQFF.

This clonotype was seen a few times. The V gene is TRBV20-1, the J gene TRBJ2-5; a weak D match, TRBD2 (6 bases). This CDR3 region has 13 residues. V lost 5 bases to trimming and J lost 2 bases, with 12 bases between them. The germline V gene has CDR1 DFQATT and CDR2 SNEGSKA (reference sequence). The CDR3 loop is CSAYPGLQETQYF. For the CDR3, the DNA is TGCAGTGCTTACCCGGGACTTCAAGAGACCCAGTACTTC.

This chain links TRBV7-9 with TRBJ2-7, with D unresolved. The ends were cut back, 8 bases at V and 2 bases at J, with 13 bases in the middle. Germline CDR1 is SEHNR and CDR2 is FQNEAQ (reference sequence). CDR3 length equals 13 residues. The CDR3 DNA reads TGTGCCAGCGGCTCCGGGCTAGCCTACGAGCAGTACTTC. It codes for CASGSGLAYEQYF.

This clonotype has a handful of counts. This chain links TRBV6-5 with TRBJ2-5; no reliable D call. Germline loops: CDR1 MNHEY, CDR2 SVGAGI. The CDR3 consists of 12 residues. V lost 4 bases and J 11 bases, leaving 14 bases between the germline ends. CDR3 sequence reads: CASSSTLRVQYF. For the CDR3, the DNA is TGTGCCAGCAGTTCTACCCTACGTGTACAGTACTTC.

The chain links TRBV19 to TRBJ1-4, with TRBD1 as a possible D gene (5 bases). Germline CDR1 LNHDA, CDR2 SQIVND (reference sequence). V lost 6 bases, J lost 4 bases, and 12 bases lay in between. This CDR3 comprises 14 residues. CDR3 sequence reads: CASSRQPRNEKLFF. In DNA form, the CDR3 reads TGTGCCAGTAGCCGACAGCCACGTAATGAAAAACTGTTTTTT.